One T cell receptor (beta chain) is described in this entry. What it binds is unknown. This table comes from immunoSEQ multiplex PCR, and its TCRdb copy is limited to in-frame clones, with some not included. The sample lists some 130,000 clones; around nine tenths were seen once. CDR1 and CDR2 (germline): SEHNR, FQNEAQ (reference sequence). Trimming pared 5 bases from V and 7 bases from J, leaving 11 bases between. This CDR3 is built from 12 residues. This entry comes from a study of T cell responses to AZD1222 COVID-19 vaccine. Study-wide points: Nearly half of unique spike-specific TCRs reportedly avoided B.1.351 and B.1.1.7 mutated regions. Spike-specific TCR repertoires showed rising breadth and depth after two AZD1222 doses.

V is TRBV7-9 and J is TRBJ1-1; a possible D gene is TRBD1 (5 bases). The sequence came from an adult in good health. Material: peripheral blood, obtained on day 0 of AZD1222 vaccination. The CDR3 loop reads CASSLDTDEAFF. CDR3 DNA: TGTGCCAGCAGCCTGGACACCGATGAAGCTTTCTTT.